This T cell receptor beta chain was retrieved from a study of T-cell memory formation after mild COVID-19. Overall study findings and caveats: Detection of some responders pre-infection suggested pre-existing cross-reactive memory T cells participated.

As for this clonotype: Antigen: not known.

CDR1 MNHEY and CDR2 SVGAGI come from the germline V gene. The CDR3 has 14 residues. V lost 0 bases, J lost 3 bases, and 9 bases lay in between. TCRdb reprocessed the 5' RACE reads with MiXCR, giving one entry per CDR3 protein. The sample lists a few hundred thousand distinct CDR3 sequences, 15% to 20% occurring once. The sample taken for sequencing was PBMCs or a T cell subset sorted from them (not recorded which). This receptor was obtained from a man younger than 35 who had mild COVID-19 (a few samples of this study predate the infection). Cell type and time point are not known. J is TRBJ2-7 and V is TRBV6-5; tentatively, D is TRBD1 (5 bases). CDR3 nucleotide sequence: TGTGCCAGCAGTTACTCGTCCAGGGTCTACGAGCAGTACTTC. Its translation is CASSYSSRVYEQYF.